These 26 T cell receptor beta chains were sequenced from one sample in a study of cytomegalovirus exposure and HLA in healthy donors. Both 60 Vbeta primers and 13 Jbeta primers went into the PCR. Using immunoSEQ multiplex PCR, the repertoire was profiled, and TCRdb retains in-frame clones only, with some absent. The sample holds 83,000 or so clones, 60% to 80% seen once. The sample taken for sequencing was PBMCs. The source of these receptors is a female donor in good health and CMV-seronegative.

The chain joins TRBV29-1 to TRBJ2-3, with 10 bases fitting TRBD2. Germline CDR1 and CDR2: SQVTM and ANQGSEA. V lost 5 bases, J lost 2 bases, and 4 bases stayed unmatched. This CDR3 has 14 amino acids. CDR3 DNA: TGCAGCGTTTTCCTAGCGGGGGTCACAGATACGCAGTATTTT. Translation gives CSVFLAGVTDTQYF.

The gene calls are TRBV14 and TRBJ2-1, with D possibly matching TRBD1 (5 bases). The CDR3 is 15 residues long. Germline V gene data show CDR1 as SGHDN and CDR2 as FVKESK. The V end was cut by 0 bases, the J end by 7 bases, with 13 bases between. The CDR3 is CASSQDRVWGNEQFF. CDR3 in DNA: TGTGCCAGCAGCCAAGACAGGGTGTGGGGAAATGAGCAGTTCTTC.

V usage is TRBV27 and J usage is TRBJ1-5; TRBD1 agrees at 8 bases. Losses at the gene ends were 3 bases for V and 4 bases for J; bases not matched to a gene: 8. CDR3 length equals 16 residues. Germline loops: CDR1 MNHEY, CDR2 SMNVEV (reference sequence). CDR3 bases: TGTGCCAGCAGTTTTACAGGGGGTTCTAGGAATCAGCCCCAGCATTTT. This encodes CASSFTGGSRNQPQHF.

The rearrangement uses TRBV15 and TRBJ2-7; D is possibly TRBD1 (6 bases). The CDR3 is 16 amino acids. V lost 1 base and J lost 3, with 16 bases in between. Germline CDR1 LNHNV, CDR2 YYDKDF (reference sequence). The CDR3 sequence: CATSRATGQTNYEQYF. The CDR3 DNA reads TGTGCCACCAGCAGAGCTACCGGACAGACTAACTACGAGCAGTACTTC. Looking up the rest from reference TRBV15 and TRBJ2-7 gives the full variable domain: DAMVIQNPRYQVTQFGKPVTLSCSQTLNHNVMYWYQQKSSQAPKLLFHYYDKDFNNEADTPDNFQSRRPNTSFCFLDIRSPGLGDTAMYLCATSRATGQTNYEQYFGPGTRLTVT.

The table lists this clone with a count of one. The genes are TRBV29-1 and TRBJ2-5; D possibly corresponds to TRBD2 (6 bases). Trimming left V 3 bases short and J 3 bases short, with 11 bases between. The V gene's germline CDR1 is SQVTM and CDR2 ANQGSEA. The CDR3 totals 13 residues. The CDR3 region has the DNA TGCAGCGTTGAGGAGGGTAGGGAAGAGACCCAGTACTTC. It encodes CSVEEGREETQYF.

The chain employs TRBV18 and TRBJ1-1; 8 bases fit TRBD1. V was pared by 6 bases and J by 4 bases, with 7 bases of the junction left unmatched. CDR1 and CDR2 from the germline V gene are KGHSH and LQKENI. The CDR3 runs 14 residues. CDR3 protein: CASSQGQGGTEAFF. DNA of the CDR3: TGTGCCAGCTCCCAAGGACAGGGCGGCACTGAAGCTTTCTTT.

The CDR3 sequence is CASSLQTGELFF. DNA of the CDR3: TGTGCCAGCAGCTTGCAGACCGGGGAGCTGTTTTTT. This chain links TRBV5-6 with TRBJ2-2, with no clear D. The germline V and J ends were trimmed by 1 base and 5 bases, with 3 bases remaining between them. There are 12 residues in the CDR3. Germline-derived CDR1 and CDR2 are SGHDT and YYEEEE.

The chain uses TRBV5-4 and TRBJ2-3; D remains unclear. The CDR3 runs to 14 residues. V lost 0 bases to trimming and J lost 6 bases, with 11 bases between them. Germline CDR1 is SGHNT and CDR2 is YYREEE (reference sequence). CDR3 in DNA: TGTGCCAGCAGCTTGGCAGCGAGGTCGGATACGCAGTATTTT. As protein: CASSLAARSDTQYF.

The chain couples TRBV2 to TRBJ1-2, with 7 bases that match TRBD1. Looked up from germline, CDR1 is SNHLY and CDR2 is FYNNEI. V was pared by 7 bases and J by 8 bases, with 13 bases of the junction left unmatched. The CDR3 has 14 amino acids. CDR3 in DNA: TGTGCCAGCAACACAGGGGACCAATCGGAAGGCTACACCTTC. It is translated as CASNTGDQSEGYTF.

J is TRBJ1-2 and V is TRBV7-9; tentatively, D is TRBD1 (6 bases). CDR1 SEHNR and CDR2 FQNEAQ come from the germline V gene (reference sequence). The V end lost 4 bases, the J end lost 2 bases, and 14 bases lay between the germline ends. This CDR3 spans 15 amino acids. CDR3 region: CASSSKGVGNYGYTF. The CDR3 region has the DNA TGTGCCAGCAGCTCGAAGGGGGTGGGAAACTATGGCTACACCTTC.

The J gene is TRBJ2-1, the V gene TRBV18; the match to TRBD1 covers 9 bases. V was pared by 0 bases and J by 6 bases, with 6 bases of the junction left unmatched. In germline, CDR1 is KGHSH, CDR2 LQKENI. There are 16 residues in the CDR3. The CDR3 reads CASSPPNVDRGNEQFF. In DNA form, the CDR3 reads TGTGCCAGCTCACCACCAAACGTGGACAGGGGCAATGAGCAGTTCTTC.

The chain links TRBV4-3 to TRBJ1-1; 9 positions match TRBD1. This CDR3 is built from 15 residues. The V segment lost 3 bases and the J segment 1 base; nucleotides outside the gene matches: 3. Germline V gives CDR1 LGHNA, CDR2 YSLEER. The CDR3 loop reads CASSQGGQGNTEAFF. As DNA, the CDR3 is TGCGCCAGCAGCCAGGGGGGACAGGGGAACACTGAAGCTTTCTTT.

As regards this clone: Sequence at one end of the junction differs from germline and may be a read error. V is TRBV7-7 and J is TRBJ2-5; maybe TRBD1 (6 bases). This CDR3 region has 13 residues. Germline CDR1 is SSHAT and CDR2 is FNYEAQ (reference sequence). The CDR3 coding sequence is TGTGCTAGCAGCTTAAACAGGGAAGAGACCCAGTACTTC. Translated, it gives CASSLNREETQYF.

This clone was seen only a few times. The CDR3 sequence: CASSLGGTGGDTEAFF. In DNA, the CDR3 is TGTGCCAGCAGTTTGGGGGGGACCGGAGGAGACACTGAAGCTTTCTTT. This chain links TRBV28 with TRBJ1-1; a weak D match, TRBD1 (5 bases). Trimming removed 3 bases at V and 3 bases at J, with 17 bases between. The germline V gene has CDR1 MDHEN and CDR2 SYDVKM. The CDR3 has 16 amino acids.

This clone was picked up a small number of times. The chain uses TRBV30 and TRBJ1-1, with TRBD1 as a possible D gene (6 bases). V was clipped by 6 bases and J by 3 bases, with 17 bases between them. The CDR3 sequence is 14 residues long. Germline-derived CDR1 and CDR2 are GTSNPN and SVGIG (reference sequence). The CDR3 loop is CACQRGGRYTEAFF. CDR3 coding DNA: TGTGCCTGCCAACGGGGGGGGCGATACACTGAAGCTTTCTTT.

This chain joins TRBV6-1 and TRBJ1-1; the D gene is possibly TRBD1 (5 bases). V was clipped by 2 bases and J by 1 base, with 14 bases between them. The length of the CDR3 is 16 residues. The germline V gene encodes CDR1 MNHNS and CDR2 SASEGT. This CDR3 reads CASSERSEGTNTEAFF. In DNA form, the CDR3 reads TGTGCCAGCAGTGAACGGTCGGAGGGGACGAACACTGAAGCTTTCTTT.

This clone came up a few times. The chain employs TRBV6-1 and TRBJ2-7; 8 bases map to TRBD2. The trim removed 8 bases at V and 2 bases at J, leaving 8 bases unmatched. Germline lookup yields CDR1 MNHNS and CDR2 SASEGT. The CDR3 runs 14 residues. The CDR3 spells CASLGREGTYEQYF. CDR3 nucleotides: TGTGCCAGCCTGGGACGGGAGGGCACCTACGAGCAGTACTTC.

The chain combines TRBV10-3 with TRBJ1-3; D gene unclear. V dropped 3 bases and J dropped 3 bases, with 6 bases sitting between them. Germline values: CDR1 ENHRY, CDR2 SYGVKD. The length of the CDR3 is 13 residues. CDR3 sequence (DNA): TGTGCCATCAGTGAACAGAATGGAAACACCATATATTTT. This sequence encodes CAISEQNGNTIYF.

This rearrangement joins TRBV29-1 to TRBJ2-5, with TRBD2 matching 8 bases. The CDR3 totals 13 residues. J was trimmed by 4 bases and V by 7 bases; bases with no gene match: 8. Germline V lookup: CDR1 SQVTM, CDR2 ANQGSEA. CDR3 protein: CSASPRGGETQYF. The CDR3 DNA follows: TGCAGCGCCTCCCCCCGGGGGGGAGAGACCCAGTACTTC.

V usage is TRBV5-4 and J usage is TRBJ2-1; 8 bases line up with TRBD2. Germline values: CDR1 SGHNT, CDR2 YYREEE (reference sequence). Trimming at V came to 2 bases and at J to 5 bases, leaving 3 bases not matched to a gene. The CDR3 sequence is 14 residues long. CDR3 protein: CASSLTSGDNEQFF. The CDR3 DNA is TGTGCCAGCAGCTTAACTAGCGGCGACAATGAGCAGTTCTTC.

V is TRBV5-1 and J is TRBJ1-2; TRBD1 agrees at 8 bases. The CDR3 runs to 15 residues. Germline CDR1 reads SGHRS; CDR2 reads YFSETQ. V was clipped by 1 base and J by 7 bases; unmatched bases: 9. CDR3 sequence: CASSLSTGELGGYTF. Here the CDR3 DNA reads TGCGCCAGCAGCTTGTCGACAGGGGAACTTGGTGGCTACACCTTC.

This sequence joins TRBV30 and TRBJ1-5, with 8 bases matching TRBD1. The V gene's germline CDR1 is GTSNPN and CDR2 SVGIG (reference sequence). The CDR3 is made up of 15 amino acids. V lost 3 bases to trimming and J lost 2 bases; unmatched junction nucleotides: 6. The DNA of the CDR3 is TGTGCCTGGAGAATCACAGGGGGTGGCAATCAGCCCCAGCATTTT. Amino acids: CAWRITGGGNQPQHF. Full variable domain (remainder filled in from reference TRBV30 and TRBJ1-5): SQTIHQWPATLVQPVGSPLSLECTVEGTSNPNLYWYRQAAGRGLQLLFYSVGIGQISSEVPQNLSASRPQDRQFILSSKKLLLSDSGFYLCAWRITGGGNQPQHFGDGTRLSIL.

CDR3: CASSTTSGSFQETQYF. CDR3 DNA sequence: TGTGCCAGCAGCACTACTAGCGGGAGTTTCCAAGAGACCCAGTACTTC. The chain couples TRBV7-6 to TRBJ2-5, with 11 bases identical to TRBD2. V lost 5 bases, J lost 1 base, and 6 bases stayed unmatched. This CDR3 has 16 amino acids. Per germline, CDR1 SGHVS and CDR2 FNYEAQ.

The rearrangement links TRBV7-2 to TRBJ2-7; 7 nucleotides agree with TRBD1. J was trimmed by 6 bases and V by 4 bases; bases with no gene match: 9. Germline lookup yields CDR1 SGHTA and CDR2 FQGNSA. The CDR3 runs 14 residues. The CDR3 nucleotides are TGTGCCAGCAGCTCAAGGGACAGCCGCCTCGAGCAGTACTTC. Amino acid sequence: CASSSRDSRLEQYF.

The rearrangement links TRBV6-1 to TRBJ1-3; D unclear. CDR3 size: 15 residues. V lost 6 bases and J 4 bases, leaving 16 bases between the germline ends. Germline assignment: CDR1 MNHNS and CDR2 SASEGT. The CDR3 loop is CASSPFAFAGNTIYF. The CDR3 DNA follows: TGTGCCAGCAGCCCCTTCGCGTTCGCCGGAAACACCATATATTTT.

The chain couples TRBV29-1 to TRBJ1-5; possibly TRBD1 for D (5 bases). The CDR3 consists of 13 residues. Germline CDR1 SQVTM, CDR2 ANQGSEA. Between the trimmed V and J ends, which lost 4 bases and 2 bases, there was a span of 9 bases. The chain's CDR3 is CSVAIGGNQPQHF. CDR3 DNA sequence: TGCAGCGTTGCGATAGGGGGCAATCAGCCCCAGCATTTT.